This TCR beta chain came from a study of STAT5B mutations in CD4+ large granular lymphocyte leukemia. The protocol was immunoSEQ multiplex PCR, while the TCRdb copy is restricted to in-frame clones and leaves out a portion. Seen here are over 45,000 clones, roughly two thirds observed once, and the top ten hold 1.5%. On this clone itself: Its target is not known.

General study points: 25% of private leukemic clonotypes occurred rarely in other patients' non-leukemic repertoires. 8/27 top patient clones versus 2/35 control clones were TRBV06-family.

J was trimmed by 3 bases and V by 3 bases; bases with no gene match: 4. The CDR3 covers 14 residues. CDR1 and CDR2 from the germline V gene are GTSNPN and SVGIG (reference sequence). The sequenced sample was CD4+ T cells from blood buffy coats. The gene calls are TRBV30 and TRBJ2-2; 7 bases are a match to TRBD2. The origin of this receptor is a human donor in good health. The CDR3 nucleotides read TGTGCCTGGAGGCGGGGAGGGGACACCGGGGAGCTGTTTTTT. Translation: CAWRRGGDTGELFF.